What follows is one T cell receptor beta chain and its context. Its antigen is undetermined. The entry originates in a study of identical twins. TCRdb reanalysed the 5' RACE reads using MiXCR and keeps one entry per CDR3 protein. Of around 250,000 distinct CDR3 sequences listed, 10% to 15% are singletons. This CDR3 contains 13 residues. V lost 4 bases, J lost 4 bases, and 10 bases lay in between. In germline, CDR1 is SNHLY, CDR2 FYNNEI. Study-wide findings and caveats: Cord blood beta clonotypes that were abundant carried fewer insertions, and memory repertoires showed no such trend.

In addition, the sample was reused for a study of yellow fever vaccine responses in identical twins.

This sequence was found in a woman under 30 in good health. The chain links TRBV2 to TRBJ1-2, with D uncertain. Sample: memory (CD45RO+) T cells sorted from blood. The CDR3 protein is CASSVTMAYGYTF. The CDR3 bases are TGTGCCAGCAGTGTAACCATGGCCTATGGCTACACCTTC.